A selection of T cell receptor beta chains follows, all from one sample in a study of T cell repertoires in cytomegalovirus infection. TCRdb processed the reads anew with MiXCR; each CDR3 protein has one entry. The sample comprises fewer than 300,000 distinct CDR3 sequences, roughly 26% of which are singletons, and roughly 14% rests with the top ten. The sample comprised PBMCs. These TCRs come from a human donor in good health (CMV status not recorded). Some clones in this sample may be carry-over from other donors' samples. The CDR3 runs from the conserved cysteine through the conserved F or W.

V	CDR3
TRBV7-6	CASSLTGAHTQYF
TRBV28	CASRRATGPLNTEAFF
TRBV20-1	CSARVGYTSGRAVGTDTQYF
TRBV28	CASRPAGALAEAFF
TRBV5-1	CASSSGGAGGYGYTF
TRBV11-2	CASSLSSGGQPQHF
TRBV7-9	CASSPRTGPRRQETQYF
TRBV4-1	CASSLNSGFYNEQFF
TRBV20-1	CSVRLVAGAKNIQYF
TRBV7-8	CASSLRATVTSPLHF
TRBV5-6	CASSSLTDGEQYF
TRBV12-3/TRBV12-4	CASSFRAGLAKNIQYF
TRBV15	CATSAGGPADTQYF
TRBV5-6	CASSLGDNTEAFF
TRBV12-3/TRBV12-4	CASSLMGGSFLGETQYF
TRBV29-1	CSVEGAGGSEQYF
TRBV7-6	CASSAKRGVSYNEQFF
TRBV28	CASSSPGGQGADYTF
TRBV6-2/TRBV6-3	CASSSAGQGVSFSYEQYF
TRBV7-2	CASSPRTGGIGQPQHF
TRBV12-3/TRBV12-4	CASSLADPGTYGYTF
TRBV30	CAWALGGEQYF
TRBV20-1	CSAKLTYEQYF
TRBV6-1	CASSGAHDQPQHF
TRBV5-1	CASSGGQGASGELFF
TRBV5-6	CASSLGLAGDNERFF
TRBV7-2	CASSFWGTGNGNSNQPQHF
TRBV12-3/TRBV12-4	CAIRRSSNEQFF
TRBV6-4	CASSDLREGLGEQFF
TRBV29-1	CSVQGTSGHSTDTQYF
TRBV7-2	CASSSTTGMDQPQHF
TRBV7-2	CASSVQGLGYTIYF
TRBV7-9	CASSAGQPNQPQHF
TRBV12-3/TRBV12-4	CASSLFRTDGEQYF
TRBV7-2	CASSLVFWGTSGETQYF
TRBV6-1	CASSQTSGRSPEQFF
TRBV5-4	CASSLEVNEQFF
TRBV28	CASSLDREGGYTF
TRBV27	CASSLLGREAFF
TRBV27	CASTFIAGEGEQYF
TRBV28	CASSLTGGSYGYTF
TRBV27	CASSGLRPGQGSRNEQFF
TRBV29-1	CSCGGQETQYF